Shown below are 19 T cell receptor beta chains from a single sample sequenced in a study of radiotherapy plus CTLA-4 blockade in lung cancer. Clones were read by immunoSEQ multiplex PCR, and TCRdb kept only the in-frame ones, dropping some. Of roughly 100,000 clones in the sample, 85% to 90% are singletons; the top ten hold roughly 2.3%. Specimen: peripheral blood, collected from a patient treated with radiotherapy plus ipilimumab. These receptors originate from a human donor with non-small cell lung cancer that progressed on radiotherapy plus ipilimumab. Some clones in this sample may be carry-over from other donors' samples.

V gene TRBV7-2 combines with J gene TRBJ1-1; D call uncertain. The CDR3 is made up of 14 amino acids. Germline V gene data show CDR1 as SGHTA and CDR2 as FQGNSA. V gave up 2 bases and J gave up 1 base, with 8 bases separating them. For the CDR3, the DNA is TGTGCCAGCAGCTTAATCGCGGCGAACACTGAAGCTTTCTTT. It translates to CASSLIAANTEAFF.

The chain employs TRBV6-1 and TRBJ1-4; tentative D call: TRBD1 (6 bases). Germline V gene sequence: CDR1 MNHNS, CDR2 SASEGT. V gave up 7 bases and J gave up 0 bases, with 12 bases separating them. This CDR3 is built from 15 residues. The CDR3 DNA sequence: TGTGCCAGCACTATGGACAGAGCAACTAATGAAAAACTGTTTTTT. It translates to CASTMDRATNEKLFF.

This clone came up a few times. This rearrangement joins TRBV5-1 to TRBJ1-5; the D is unclear. Germline V lookup: CDR1 SGHRS, CDR2 YFSETQ. Trimming pared 0 bases from V and 5 bases from J, leaving 9 bases between. The CDR3 consists of 14 residues. CDR3 sequence reads: CASSLEGGDQPQHF. The CDR3 DNA reads TGCGCCAGCAGCTTGGAAGGTGGGGATCAGCCCCAGCATTTT.

The chain recombines TRBV5-1 with TRBJ1-4; perhaps TRBD1 as D (6 bases). Trimming took off 0 bases at V and 6 bases at J, with 9 bases between the two ends. The V gene's germline CDR1 is SGHRS and CDR2 YFSETQ. This CDR3 is 14 amino acids long. The CDR3, as DNA: TGCGCCAGCAGCTTGGGGGACACCGATGAAAAACTGTTTTTT. Its translation: CASSLGDTDEKLFF.

This chain uses TRBV30 with TRBJ1-2, with no clear D. Deletions cut 3 bases from V and 5 bases from J, with 13 bases between. This CDR3 region has 13 residues. CDR1 and CDR2 from the germline V gene are GTSNPN and SVGIG (reference sequence). This CDR3 is CAWSPSGIYGYTF. Here the CDR3 DNA reads TGTGCCTGGAGCCCTAGCGGGATTTATGGCTACACCTTC.

The chain links TRBV5-1 to TRBJ2-2, with D tentatively TRBD1 or TRBD2 (5 bases each). Germline V gene data show CDR1 as SGHRS and CDR2 as YFSETQ. This CDR3 spans 14 amino acids. V was clipped by 2 bases and J by 4 bases, with 9 bases between them. CDR3 residues: CASSFGDLTGELFF. The CDR3 region has the DNA TGCGCCAGCAGCTTCGGGGACCTCACCGGGGAGCTGTTTTTT.

CDR3 protein: CASGPMEGVRTEAFF. The CDR3 bases are TGTGCTAGTGGCCCCATGGAAGGGGTCCGCACTGAAGCTTTCTTT. The V and J genes are TRBV12-5 and TRBJ1-1; TRBD1 might be the D (5 bases). There are 15 residues in the CDR3. V lost 6 bases to trimming and J lost 4 bases, with 18 bases between them. Germline values: CDR1 LGHNT, CDR2 FRNRAP. The full variable domain, its missing parts supplied by reference TRBV12-5 and TRBJ1-1, is DARVTQTPRHKVTEMGQEVTMRCQPILGHNTVFWYRQTMMQGLELLAYFRNRAPLDDSGMPKDRFSAEMPDATLATLKIQPSEPRDSAVYFCASGPMEGVRTEAFFGQGTRLTVV.

J is TRBJ2-3 and V is TRBV5-4; 8 bases map to TRBD2. The CDR3 has 16 residues. Germline V gene sequence: CDR1 SGHNT, CDR2 YYREEE (reference sequence). The V segment lost 4 bases and the J segment 2 bases; nucleotides outside the gene matches: 9. The chain's CDR3 is CASSPEGLGLTDTQYF. DNA of the CDR3: TGTGCCAGCAGCCCGGAGGGACTAGGGCTCACAGATACGCAGTATTTT.

V and J are TRBV5-1 and TRBJ2-5; 7 bases are shared with TRBD1. Germline V lookup: CDR1 SGHRS, CDR2 YFSETQ. The CDR3 is 14 residues long. J lost 5 bases, V lost 0 bases, and 4 bases had no gene match. DNA for the CDR3: TGCGCCAGCAGCTTGGAGGGGGCAGGGGAGACCCAGTACTTC. It is translated as CASSLEGAGETQYF.

V and J are TRBV6-5 and TRBJ2-5; possibly TRBD2 for D (6 bases). CDR1 is MNHEY and CDR2 is SVGAGI in the germline V gene. V shed 7 bases and J shed 1 base, with 16 bases lying between them. CDR3 length: 15 amino acids. The CDR3 is CASNSPMGGQETQYF. The CDR3 nucleotides are TGTGCCAGCAACTCCCCCATGGGGGGCCAAGAGACCCAGTACTTC.

The chain employs TRBV7-2 and TRBJ2-1; D is undetermined. Germline assignment: CDR1 SGHTA and CDR2 FQGNSA. V was cut by 5 bases and J by 6 bases, with 11 bases left in between. The CDR3 is made up of 13 amino acids. The CDR3 here is CASSPGPLNEQFF. In DNA form, the CDR3 reads TGTGCCAGCAGCCCCGGTCCTCTCAATGAGCAGTTCTTC.

Remarks on this clone: The junction differs from germline at one of its ends, possibly a read error. The chain carries TRBV25-1 and TRBJ2-5; D remains ambiguous. The CDR3 sequence is 18 residues long. The germline gives CDR1 MGHDK, CDR2 SYGVNS. CDR3 in DNA: TGTGCCGGCAGTGAATTAGGTGTAAGGGTTTTCACTAAAGAGACCCAGTACTTC. Translated: CAGSELGVRVFTKETQYF.

This clone was seen just once. The chain has TRBV18 and TRBJ1-1; D might be TRBD1 (5 bases). Looked up from germline, CDR1 is KGHSH and CDR2 is LQKENI. V was clipped by 3 bases and J by 5 bases, with 13 bases between them. This CDR3 is built from 14 residues. CDR3 residues: CASSPVVGGTEAFF. DNA of the CDR3: TGTGCCAGCTCACCGGTGGTTGGGGGTACTGAAGCTTTCTTT.

The chain uses TRBV9 and TRBJ2-1, with 9 bases fitting TRBD2. The CDR3 spans 14 residues. Germline lookup yields CDR1 SGDLS and CDR2 YYNGEE. The V and J ends lost 0 bases and 7 bases, in that order; junction bases with no gene match: 2. The CDR3 loop is CASSVDLAGNEQFF. The CDR3 coding sequence is TGTGCCAGCAGCGTAGACCTAGCGGGGAATGAGCAGTTCTTC.

The CDR3 DNA follows: TGTGCCACCAGCAGTGGTTTAGGGGAGAACACCGGGGAGCTGTTTTTT. Its translation is CATSSGLGENTGELFF. This chain links TRBV15 with TRBJ2-2; possible D gene TRBD1, 5 bases. This CDR3 is 16 amino acids long. The V gene's germline CDR1 is LNHNV and CDR2 YYDKDF (reference sequence). Trimming took 3 bases from V and 1 from J, leaving 12 bases between them.

The chain employs TRBV7-9 and TRBJ2-2; 10 bases agree with TRBD1. CDR1 SEHNR and CDR2 FQNEAQ come from the germline V gene (reference sequence). CDR3 length: 15 amino acids. J lost 7 bases, V lost 5 bases, and 7 bases had no gene match. The CDR3 DNA sequence: TGTGCCAGCAGCCGGGGACAGGGGTTGCACGGGGAGCTGTTTTTT. Encoded protein: CASSRGQGLHGELFF.

V gene TRBV28 combines with J gene TRBJ2-7; D not certain. The V gene lost 2 bases and the J gene lost 5 bases, with 10 bases spanning the gap. CDR1 is MDHEN and CDR2 is SYDVKM in the germline V gene. The CDR3 is made up of 13 amino acids. The CDR3 region is CASSLGPTHEQYF. CDR3 bases: TGTGCCAGCAGTTTAGGGCCTACCCACGAGCAGTACTTC.

The V call is TRBV5-4, the J call TRBJ2-7; no definite D call. The V end was cut by 4 bases, the J end by 2 bases, with 16 bases between. In germline, CDR1 is SGHNT, CDR2 YYREEE (reference sequence). CDR3 size: 15 residues. In DNA, the CDR3 is TGTGCCAGCAGCCCTTCCCCCACAACGACCTACGAGCAGTACTTC. It translates to CASSPSPTTTYEQYF.

This clone was observed a few times. The chain has TRBV6-5 and TRBJ1-4, with 7 bases aligning to TRBD1. Germline lookup yields CDR1 MNHEY and CDR2 SVGAGI. V was clipped by 6 bases and J by 5 bases; unmatched bases: 3. The CDR3 spans 13 residues. The CDR3 DNA is TGTGCCAGCAGGAGGGGGCAGAATGAAAAACTGTTTTTT. It is translated as CASRRGQNEKLFF.